The clone carrying this T cell receptor (beta chain) was detected a few times. The antigen is not known. These data come from a study of T cell repertoires in cytomegalovirus infection. In the study overall: Shared public TCR beta signatures pointed to both CMV infection and a matching HLA type. Whole-study findings and limits: Public TCR beta family frequency separated CMV-and-HLA carriers, including in an independent cohort. CMV-specific TCR beta clonotypes restricted by HLA-C dominated the ex vivo response.

CDR1 MNHEY and CDR2 SVGEGT come from the germline V gene. V was trimmed by 6 bases and J by 5 bases, leaving 8 bases between them. The CDR3 loop spans 11 amino acids. Each CDR3 protein gets one entry after TCRdb re-called the reads with MiXCR. The sample lists 54,000 or so distinct CDR3 sequences, around 30% occurring once. Sequenced material: PBMCs, sequenced either directly or after in vitro stimulation (not recorded which). The sequence was collected from a human donor in good health (CMV status not recorded). Some clones in this sample may be carry-over from other donors' samples. The chain combines TRBV6-2 or TRBV6-3 with TRBJ2-7; D is unclear. The CDR3 sequence: CASSLGNEQYF. As DNA, the CDR3 is TGTGCCAGCAGCCTTGGAAACGAGCAGTACTTC.